This record covers a single T cell receptor beta chain. The data are from a study of blood T cell repertoires in COVID-19. Study information: COVID-19 samples, acute and convalescent, were from the United States, Italy and Spain. PBMCs, B-cell-depleted T cells, or T cells provided the cDNA or gDNA that made up the material.

Trimming at V came to 3 bases and at J to 6 bases, leaving 2 bases not matched to a gene. Germline V gene lookup returns CDR1 SGHAT and CDR2 FQNNGV. The length of the CDR3 is 12 residues. Generated by immunoSEQ multiplex PCR, the TCRdb table keeps only in-frame clones and is missing some. The table includes over 120,000 clones, approximately 88% detected once. The chain combines TRBV11-2 with TRBJ2-7, with 7 positions matching TRBD2. Specimen: peripheral blood. The receptor's source is a woman between 50 and 59 years old with acute or convalescent COVID-19. CDR3: CASSFREAEQYF. The DNA for the CDR3 is TGTGCCAGCAGCTTCCGGGAGGCCGAGCAGTACTTC.